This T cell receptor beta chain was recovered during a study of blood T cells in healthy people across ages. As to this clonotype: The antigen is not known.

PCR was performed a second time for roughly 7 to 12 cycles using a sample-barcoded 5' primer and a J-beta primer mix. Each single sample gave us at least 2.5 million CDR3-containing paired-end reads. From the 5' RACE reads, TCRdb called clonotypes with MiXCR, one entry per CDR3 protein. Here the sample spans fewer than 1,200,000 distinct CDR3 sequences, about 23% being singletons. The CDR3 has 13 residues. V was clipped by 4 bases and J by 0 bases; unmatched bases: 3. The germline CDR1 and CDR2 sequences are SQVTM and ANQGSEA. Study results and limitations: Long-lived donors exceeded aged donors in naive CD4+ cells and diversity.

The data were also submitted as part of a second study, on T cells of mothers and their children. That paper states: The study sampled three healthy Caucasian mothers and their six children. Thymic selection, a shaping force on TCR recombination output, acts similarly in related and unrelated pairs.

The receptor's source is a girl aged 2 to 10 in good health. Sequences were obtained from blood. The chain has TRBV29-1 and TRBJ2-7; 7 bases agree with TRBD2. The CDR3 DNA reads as TGCAGCGTTGGGGAGGGGATCTCCTACGAGCAGTACTTC. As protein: CSVGEGISYEQYF.